These 7 T cell receptor beta chains were sequenced from one sample in a study of CD8+ T cells in alopecia areata (dated by TCRdb to between 2018 and 2020). This specimen's treatment or condition label, interpreted: oral pan-JAK inhibitor, 5-10 mg twice daily. The library was built by means of the immunoSEQ multiplex PCR assay. RNA was extracted from all samples and reverse transcribed into cDNA, which served as template for TCR sequencing. TCRdb retrieved this table from immuneACCESS and kept in-frame rearrangements only. Not all clones are present; in checked studies, unresolved V genes account for under half, and no reason is known for the remainder. This sample has around 190,000 clones in its table, and around three fifths of those were observed once. The ten largest clonotypes hold about 1.3% of the sample. The sequences come from CD4+ T cells sorted from blood, collected at approximately week 50, from a patient treated with tofacitinib. The receptors stem from a human donor with alopecia areata.

The rearrangement links TRBV19 to TRBJ2-3; unclear D gene. The germline CDR1 and CDR2 sequences are LNHDA and SQIVND (reference sequence). The V gene lost 5 bases and the J gene lost 4 bases, with 10 bases spanning the gap. This CDR3 comprises 13 residues. The CDR3 spells CASSPSPADTQYF. In DNA form, the CDR3 reads TGTGCCAGTAGTCCCTCACCCGCAGATACGCAGTATTTT.

The CDR3 loop is CASSWGPGDTEAFF. The CDR3 region has the DNA TGCGCCAGCAGCTGGGGCCCGGGGGACACTGAAGCTTTCTTT. The rearrangement joins TRBV5-1 to TRBJ1-1; tentative D call: TRBD1 (5 bases). The CDR3 runs 14 residues. With 3 bases removed from V and 3 bases from J, the gap between germline ends came to 12 bases. CDR1 is SGHRS, CDR2 YFSETQ, per germline.

The CDR3: CASSPSLAGGSYEQYF. CDR3 nucleotide sequence: TGCGCCAGCAGCCCGTCGCTGGCCGGGGGCTCCTACGAGCAGTACTTC. V is TRBV4-3 and J is TRBJ2-7, with D possibly TRBD2 on 6 matching bases. With 4 bases removed from V and 0 bases from J, the gap between germline ends came to 16 bases. This CDR3 region has 16 residues. CDR1 LGHNA and CDR2 YSLEER come from the germline V gene.

The chain is built from TRBV25-1 and TRBJ2-7, with D hard to call. Trimming left V 6 bases short and J 5 bases short, with 8 bases between. Germline V gene sequence: CDR1 MGHDK, CDR2 SYGVNS. The CDR3 sequence is 11 residues long. CDR3 residues: CASSGPHEQYF. The CDR3 nucleotides are TGTGCCAGCAGCGGGCCCCACGAGCAGTACTTC.

This clone was found a few times. The CDR3 bases are TGTGCCTGGAGTCGGGGAGGCTCCCACAATTCACCCCTCCACTTT. It is translated as CAWSRGGSHNSPLHF. The V and J genes are TRBV30 and TRBJ1-6; D remains unclear. The CDR3 length is 15 residues. Germline loops: CDR1 GTSNPN, CDR2 SVGIG (reference sequence). The V gene lost 2 bases and the J gene lost 7 bases, with 15 bases spanning the gap.

This clone has just a few counts. The V call is TRBV7-3, the J call TRBJ2-3; D is perhaps TRBD2 (5 bases). The germline CDR1 and CDR2 sequences are SGHTA and FQGTGA. CDR3 size: 13 residues. Trimming pared 5 bases from V and 2 bases from J, leaving 8 bases between. CDR3 loop: CASSGRATDTQYF. CDR3 DNA: TGTGCCAGCAGCGGGCGGGCCACAGATACGCAGTATTTT.

V is TRBV29-1 and J is TRBJ1-1, with TRBD1 matching 8 bases. V was pared by 4 bases and J by 0 bases, with 4 bases of the junction left unmatched. The CDR3 covers 14 residues. Germline V CDR1 and CDR2: SQVTM, ANQGSEA. DNA of the CDR3: TGCAGCGTTGGGACAGGGTTCATGAACACTGAAGCTTTCTTT. This encodes CSVGTGFMNTEAFF.